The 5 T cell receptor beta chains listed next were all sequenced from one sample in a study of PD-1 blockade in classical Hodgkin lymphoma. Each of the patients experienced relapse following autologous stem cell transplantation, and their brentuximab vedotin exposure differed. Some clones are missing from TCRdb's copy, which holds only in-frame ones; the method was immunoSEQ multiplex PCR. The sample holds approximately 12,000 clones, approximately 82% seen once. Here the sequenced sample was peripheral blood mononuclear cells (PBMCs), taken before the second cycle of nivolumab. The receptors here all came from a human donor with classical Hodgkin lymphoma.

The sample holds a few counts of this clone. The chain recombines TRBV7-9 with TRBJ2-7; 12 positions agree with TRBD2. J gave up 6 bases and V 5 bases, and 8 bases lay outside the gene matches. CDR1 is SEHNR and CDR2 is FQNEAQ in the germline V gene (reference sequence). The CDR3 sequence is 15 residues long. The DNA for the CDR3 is TGTGCCAGCAGCCTGGCTAGCGGGGGGGCTAGCGAGCAGTACTTC. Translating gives CASSLASGGASEQYF.

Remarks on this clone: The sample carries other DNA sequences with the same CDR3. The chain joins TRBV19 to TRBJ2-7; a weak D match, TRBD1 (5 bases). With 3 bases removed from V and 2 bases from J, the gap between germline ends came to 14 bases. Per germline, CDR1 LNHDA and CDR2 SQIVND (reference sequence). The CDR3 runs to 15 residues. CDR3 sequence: CASSIFLAGTYEQYF. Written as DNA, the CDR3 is TGTGCCAGTAGTATCTTTTTGGCAGGGACCTACGAGCAGTACTTC.

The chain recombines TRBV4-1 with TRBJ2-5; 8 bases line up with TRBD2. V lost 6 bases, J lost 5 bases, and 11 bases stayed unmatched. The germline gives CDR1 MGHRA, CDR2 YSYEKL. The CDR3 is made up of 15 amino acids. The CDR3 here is CASSHPGRGDETQYF. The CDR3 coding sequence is TGCGCCAGCAGTCACCCCGGGAGGGGCGATGAGACCCAGTACTTC.

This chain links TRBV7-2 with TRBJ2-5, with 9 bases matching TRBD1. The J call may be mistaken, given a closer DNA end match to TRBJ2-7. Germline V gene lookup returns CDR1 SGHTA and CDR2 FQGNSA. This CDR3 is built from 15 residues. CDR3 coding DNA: TGTGCCAGCAGCCCTTCCGGGACAGGGACATACGAGCAGTACTTC. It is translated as CASSPSGTGTYEQYF.

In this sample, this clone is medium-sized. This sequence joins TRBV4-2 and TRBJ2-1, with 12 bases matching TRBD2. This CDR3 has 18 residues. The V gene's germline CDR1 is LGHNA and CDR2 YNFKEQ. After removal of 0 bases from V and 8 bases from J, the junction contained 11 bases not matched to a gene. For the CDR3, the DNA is TGTGCCAGCAGCCAAGAGGGTTTTCTAGCGGGAGGGCGGGATGAGCAGTTCTTC. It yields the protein CASSQEGFLAGGRDEQFF.